The 22 T cell receptor beta chains below were found in one sample sequenced in a study of blood T cell repertoires in COVID-19. Assay: immunoSEQ multiplex PCR; the TCRdb copy retains only in-frame clones and omits some. Counted here are under 200,000 clones, roughly 77% occurring once; the ten biggest clones make up around 6%. The material sequenced was peripheral blood. The receptor set was obtained from a woman in her 40s with COVID-19, enrolled during active disease.

The chain joins TRBV4-2 to TRBJ2-3, with 12 nucleotides matching TRBD2. The CDR3 runs 18 residues. Germline V gene data show CDR1 as LGHNA and CDR2 as YNFKEQ. V shed 1 base, J shed 2 bases, and the junction held 7 bases outside the gene matches. The CDR3: CASSQGRTSGDTTDTQYF. CDR3 nucleotides: TGTGCCAGCAGCCAAGGCCGGACTAGCGGGGACACCACAGATACGCAGTATTTT.

V gene TRBV27 combines with J gene TRBJ2-7; 8 bases fit TRBD2. V gave up 4 bases and J gave up 5 bases; unmatched junction bases: 16. The length of the CDR3 is 17 residues. CDR1 and CDR2 (germline): MNHEY, SMNVEV (reference sequence). CDR3 sequence: CASSSGGGQASYNEQYF. The CDR3 DNA sequence: TGTGCCAGCAGTTCCGGGGGGGGGCAGGCCTCATATAACGAGCAGTACTTC.

The V call is TRBV10-3, the J call TRBJ2-7; D perhaps matches TRBD2 (6 bases). The length of the CDR3 is 12 residues. Trimming left V 6 bases short and J 5 bases short, with 11 bases between. Germline loops: CDR1 ENHRY, CDR2 SYGVKD. For the CDR3, the DNA is TGTGCCATCAGAAGGGACTTCCACGAGCAGTACTTC. This gives the protein CAIRRDFHEQYF.

Comments on this clone: One end of the junction fails to match germline, which may point to a read error. V is TRBV5-4 and J is TRBJ2-3, with TRBD2 matching over 8 bases. Germline V CDR1 and CDR2: SGHNT, YYREEE (reference sequence). This CDR3 has 14 amino acids. The chain's CDR3 is CASSLSGSRDTQYF. DNA of the CDR3: TGTGCCAGCAGCTTGAGCGGGAGCAGAGATACGCAGTATTTT.

The chain recombines TRBV4-3 with TRBJ1-1; D remains unclear. Germline-derived CDR1 and CDR2 are LGHNA and YSLEER. The CDR3 totals 14 residues. Trimming left V 1 base short and J 11 bases short, with 17 bases between. The CDR3 nucleotides read TGCGCCAGCAGCCAAGGATTCGGGGTCCCGGGGGCTTTCTTT. Protein product: CASSQGFGVPGAFF.

This clone occurred once. The J gene is TRBJ2-5, the V gene TRBV7-9, with TRBD1 identical over 7 bases. V shed 5 bases, J shed 1 base, and the junction held 4 bases outside the gene matches. Per the germline V gene, CDR1 is SEHNR and CDR2 is FQNEAQ (reference sequence). The CDR3 length is 14 residues. The CDR3 is CASSQGVGQETQYF. CDR3 nucleotides: TGTGCCAGCAGCCAGGGGGTCGGCCAAGAGACCCAGTACTTC.

V gene TRBV5-5 combines with J gene TRBJ1-4; 7 bases align to TRBD1. CDR1 and CDR2 from the germline V gene are SGHKS and YYEKEE (reference sequence). The CDR3 runs to 15 residues. The ends lost 4 bases at V and 7 bases at J; junction bases unmatched: 10. The CDR3 protein is CASSPPRGRTEKLFF. The DNA of the CDR3 is TGTGCCAGCAGCCCCCCGAGGGGGCGGACTGAAAAACTGTTTTTT.

V usage is TRBV2 and J usage is TRBJ2-5, with D possibly TRBD2 on 7 matching bases. V was clipped by 2 bases and J by 5 bases, with 18 bases between them. CDR3 length equals 16 residues. Germline V lookup: CDR1 SNHLY, CDR2 FYNNEI. CDR3 in amino acids: CASSEIAGAGQETQYF. The CDR3 nucleotides are TGTGCCAGCAGTGAAATCGCGGGGGCGGGTCAGGAGACCCAGTACTTC.

This chain uses TRBV5-4 with TRBJ2-5; 10 bases align to TRBD2. The germline CDR1 and CDR2 sequences are SGHNT and YYREEE (reference sequence). The V segment lost 1 base and the J segment 5 bases; nucleotides outside the gene matches: 2. The CDR3 is 14 amino acids. The CDR3 nucleotides are TGTGCCAGCAGCTTGATTAGCGGGAGGGAGACCCAGTACTTC. It is translated as CASSLISGRETQYF.

The chain uses TRBV20-1 and TRBJ2-5; 11 positions match TRBD2. Germline CDR1 and CDR2: DFQATT and SNEGSKA (reference sequence). Losses at the gene ends were 3 bases for V and 1 base for J; bases not matched to a gene: 1. This CDR3 is 14 amino acids long. The CDR3 DNA is TGCAGTGCTAGTAGCGGGGGGGGCCAAGAGACCCAGTACTTC. Its protein product is CSASSGGGQETQYF.

A single count supports this clone. The rearrangement uses TRBV5-4 and TRBJ2-1; TRBD2 aligns across 7 bases. CDR1 SGHNT and CDR2 YYREEE come from the germline V gene (reference sequence). Unmatched junction bases numbered 9, after V lost 4 bases and J lost 2 bases. The CDR3 sequence is 16 residues long. CDR3 coding DNA: TGTGCCAGCAGCCCGGCGGCGGGGGACGCCTACAATGAGCAGTTCTTC. Protein: CASSPAAGDAYNEQFF.

The J gene is TRBJ2-2, the V gene TRBV30, with TRBD2 matching 10 bases. From germline, CDR1 is GTSNPN and CDR2 SVGIG (reference sequence). This CDR3 is 16 amino acids long. With V trimmed by 4 bases and J by 1 base, 6 bases remained unmatched. CDR3 amino acids: CAWMGLAGVNTGELFF. DNA of the CDR3: TGTGCCTGGATGGGGCTAGCGGGGGTGAACACCGGGGAGCTGTTTTTT. Based on the CDR3 plus reference TRBV30 and TRBJ2-2, the full variable domain is SQTIHQWPATLVQPVGSPLSLECTVEGTSNPNLYWYRQAAGRGLQLLFYSVGIGQISSEVPQNLSASRPQDRQFILSSKKLLLSDSGFYLCAWMGLAGVNTGELFFGEGSRLTVL.

The chain has TRBV18 and TRBJ2-5; 7 nucleotides align to TRBD1. There are 14 residues in the CDR3. V lost 4 bases and J lost 6; bases outside the gene matches: 8. In germline, CDR1 is KGHSH, CDR2 LQKENI. CDR3 nucleotides: TGTGCCAGCTCACAACAGGGGACCGAGAAGACCCAGTACTTC. Translating it yields CASSQQGTEKTQYF.

The V call is TRBV29-1, the J call TRBJ2-7; 11 bases fit TRBD1. Germline-derived CDR1 and CDR2 are SQVTM and ANQGSEA. CDR3 length: 14 residues. V was clipped by 5 bases and J by 4 bases; unmatched bases: 7. The CDR3 DNA is TGCAGCGTTTTGGACAGGGGGCATGAATACGAGCAGTACTTC. Translated, it gives CSVLDRGHEYEQYF.

The V and J genes are TRBV6-1 and TRBJ2-7; TRBD1 matches 9 bases. The CDR3 consists of 16 residues. Germline CDR1 reads MNHNS; CDR2 reads SASEGT. Trimming took 1 base from V and 4 from J; bases not matched to a gene: 8. CDR3 protein: CASSEGSWDREYEQYF. The CDR3 coding sequence is TGTGCCAGCAGTGAAGGGAGCTGGGACAGGGAATACGAGCAGTACTTC.

J is TRBJ1-5 and V is TRBV6-5; D unclear. Germline CDR1 and CDR2: MNHEY and SVGAGI. Deletions cut 6 bases from V and 7 bases from J, with 19 bases between. This CDR3 contains 15 residues. The CDR3 bases are TGTGCCAGCAGATGGAGTAGGGAGGGAAGACAGCCCCAGCATTTT. This encodes CASRWSREGRQPQHF.

The V call is TRBV24-1, the J call TRBJ2-3, with D possibly TRBD2 on 5 matching bases. Germline V gene data show CDR1 as KGHDR and CDR2 as SFDVKD. V was cut by 4 bases and J by 5 bases, with 9 bases left in between. This CDR3 is 13 amino acids long. The CDR3 DNA sequence: TGTGCCACCAGTGACCCCCGGGGAGATACGCAGTATTTT. The encoded protein is CATSDPRGDTQYF.

This chain joins TRBV7-9 and TRBJ2-7; TRBD2 matches 7 bases. The V segment lost 8 bases and the J segment 3 bases; nucleotides outside the gene matches: 4. CDR3 length: 12 residues. Per the germline V gene, CDR1 is SEHNR and CDR2 is FQNEAQ (reference sequence). The DNA for the CDR3 is TGTGCCAGCGGGGGGGGTATCTACGAGCAGTACTTC. Translated: CASGGGIYEQYF.

The rearrangement uses TRBV12-3 or TRBV12-4 and TRBJ1-5; TRBD1 matches at 8 bases. This CDR3 contains 13 residues. The V segment lost 6 bases and the J segment 3 bases; nucleotides outside the gene matches: 1. In DNA form, the CDR3 reads TGTGCCAGCAGGGGACAGGCCAATCAGCCCCAGCATTTT. This gives the protein CASRGQANQPQHF.

This clone was recorded a few times. The chain employs TRBV5-1 and TRBJ2-2; 7 positions agree with TRBD2. Per the germline V gene, CDR1 is SGHRS and CDR2 is YFSETQ. Trimming at V came to 1 base and at J to 3 bases, leaving 6 bases not matched to a gene. The CDR3 loop spans 16 amino acids. The CDR3 sequence: CASSLFSSGDTGELFF. CDR3 DNA: TGCGCCAGCAGCTTGTTTAGCAGCGGGGACACCGGGGAGCTGTTTTTT.

This chain joins TRBV7-8 and TRBJ1-5; D gene uncertain. Trimming removed 0 bases at V and 5 bases at J, with 14 bases between. This CDR3 spans 16 amino acids. Germline V gene data show CDR1 as SGHVS and CDR2 as FQNEAQ. The CDR3: CASSLAATLEYQPQHF. The CDR3 nucleotides read TGTGCCAGCAGCTTAGCTGCGACTCTGGAATATCAGCCCCAGCATTTT.

In regard to this clone: A read error may produce the germline difference seen at one junction end. CDR3 coding DNA: TGTGCCAGCAGCCCCGTAGCGGGAGGGCCCCGGGACTTC. This sequence encodes CASSPVAGGPRDF. The chain carries TRBV3-1 (or the pseudogene TRBV3-2) and TRBJ2-4; 11 bases are a match to TRBD2. Germline V lookup: CDR1 LGHDT, CDR2 YNNKEL (reference sequence). CDR3 size: 13 residues.